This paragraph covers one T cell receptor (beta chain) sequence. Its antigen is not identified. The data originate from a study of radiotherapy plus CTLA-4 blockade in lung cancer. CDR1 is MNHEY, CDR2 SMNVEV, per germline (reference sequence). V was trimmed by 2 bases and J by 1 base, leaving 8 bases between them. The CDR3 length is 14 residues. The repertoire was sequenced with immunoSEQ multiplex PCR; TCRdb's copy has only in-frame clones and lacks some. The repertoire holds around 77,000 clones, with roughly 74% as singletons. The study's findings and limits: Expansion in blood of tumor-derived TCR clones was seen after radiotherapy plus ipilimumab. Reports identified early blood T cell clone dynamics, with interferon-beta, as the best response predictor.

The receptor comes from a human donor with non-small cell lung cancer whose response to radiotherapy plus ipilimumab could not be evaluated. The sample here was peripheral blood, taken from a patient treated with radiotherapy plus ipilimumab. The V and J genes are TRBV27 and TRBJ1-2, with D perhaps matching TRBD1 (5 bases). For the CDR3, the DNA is TGTGCCAGCAGTTTAGGGGCGGTTAACTATGGCTACACCTTC. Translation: CASSLGAVNYGYTF.